These 20 T cell receptor beta chains were all obtained from the same sample, sequenced in a study of identical twins (dated by TCRdb to about 2016). Preparation of the library involved 5' RACE. Sequencing relied on an Illumina HiSeq 2000. The raw public data were reprocessed by TCRdb itself: fastp quality trimming at Q25, MiXCR clonotype calling, in-frame beta chains only. Rows with one shared CDR3 protein collapse into an entry with the most common genes and DNA. A total of about 530,000 distinct CDR3 sequences appear in this sample, 15% of them only once. In total, the top ten clones hold around 0.4% of the sample. These records were also assigned to another study, of yellow fever vaccine responses in identical twins.

Sequenced material: CD4+ T cells sorted from blood. The receptors were sampled from a woman between 18 and 29 years old in good health.

This chain uses TRBV10-2 with TRBJ2-5; possible D gene TRBD2, 6 bases. The CDR3 runs 15 residues. Trimming pared 2 bases from V and 7 bases from J, leaving 17 bases between. The germline gives CDR1 WSHSY, CDR2 SAAADI. The CDR3 DNA reads TGCGCCAGCAGTGAGATGGGGAGTAGCGGTGGGACCCAGTACTTC. This translates into CASSEMGSSGGTQYF.

As concerns this clonotype: At one boundary the junction diverges from the germline segment, which might be a read error. V is TRBV3-1 and J is TRBJ2-1; weak D call: TRBD2 (5 bases). This CDR3 has 15 amino acids. From germline, CDR1 is LGHDT and CDR2 YNNKEL (reference sequence). CDR3 in DNA: TGTGCCTGCAGCCTCCGACCCCCCGCGGGCAATGAGCAGTTCTTC. The encoded protein is CACSLRPPAGNEQFF.

This clonotype has more than one count but fewer than ten. CDR3 sequence: CATSESRGSSGANVLTF. The DNA of the CDR3 is TGTGCCACCAGTGAATCCAGGGGTAGCTCTGGGGCCAACGTCCTGACTTTC. This chain uses TRBV24-1 with TRBJ2-6; D is perhaps TRBD1 (6 bases). The length of the CDR3 is 17 residues. Between the trimmed V and J ends, which lost 4 bases and 0 bases, there was a span of 12 bases. Per the germline V gene, CDR1 is KGHDR and CDR2 is SFDVKD.

This chain links TRBV28 with TRBJ1-1, with D uncertain. Germline values: CDR1 MDHEN, CDR2 SYDVKM. The CDR3 has 13 amino acids. Between the trimmed V and J ends, which lost 1 base and 7 bases, there was a span of 10 bases. CDR3 nucleotides: TGTGCCAGCAGTTTATTCCGTATGGGTGAAGCTTTCTTT. Residues: CASSLFRMGEAFF. Full variable domain (outside the CDR3, taken from reference TRBV28 and TRBJ1-1): DVKVTQSSRYLVKRTGEKVFLECVQDMDHENMFWYRQDPGLGLRLIYFSYDVKMKEKGDIPEGYSVSREKKERFSLILESASTNQTSMYLCASSLFRMGEAFFGQGTRLTVV.

The CDR3, as DNA: TGTGCCAGCAGTTTATGGGCGGGAATCTCGTACGAGCAGTACTTC. This gives the protein CASSLWAGISYEQYF. The V gene is TRBV28, the J gene TRBJ2-7, with D tentatively TRBD2 (6 bases). Germline assignment: CDR1 MDHEN and CDR2 SYDVKM. V lost 0 bases to trimming and J lost 4 bases, with 13 bases between them. This CDR3 contains 15 residues.

The genes are TRBV12-3 or TRBV12-4 and TRBJ1-1; 7 nucleotides agree with TRBD1. The CDR3 covers 13 residues. Unmatched junction bases numbered 10, after V lost 9 bases and J lost 6 bases. The DNA of the CDR3 is TGTGCCAGTTCTACGACAGGGTTCGCTGAAGCTTTCTTT. Amino acid sequence: CASSTTGFAEAFF.

J is TRBJ2-5 and V is TRBV20-1; 12 nucleotides line up with TRBD2. Germline CDR1 is DFQATT and CDR2 is SNEGSKA (reference sequence). This CDR3 comprises 14 residues. The trim removed 6 bases at V and 4 bases at J, leaving 6 bases unmatched. CDR3 nucleotide sequence: TGCAGTGCCCGAGCGACTAGCGGGGGAGAGACCCAGTACTTC. Residues: CSARATSGGETQYF.

This clonotype has only a few counts. This sequence joins TRBV4-2 and TRBJ2-1; a weak D match, TRBD2 (6 bases). CDR3 size: 16 residues. Per the germline V gene, CDR1 is LGHNA and CDR2 is YNFKEQ. Trimming took off 0 bases at V and 4 bases at J, with 13 bases between the two ends. For the CDR3, the DNA is TGTGCCAGCAGCCAAGATGTTCCCGGGGGATACAATGAGCAGTTCTTC. Amino acids: CASSQDVPGGYNEQFF.

The chain couples TRBV20-1 to TRBJ2-1; tentatively, D is TRBD2 (6 bases). Germline CDR1 reads DFQATT; CDR2 reads SNEGSKA (reference sequence). V was cut by 8 bases and J by 7 bases, with 15 bases left in between. The CDR3 loop spans 12 amino acids. CDR3 coding DNA: TGCAGTCTAGGAGGGGCAGGTAATGAGCAGTTCTTC. It is translated as CSLGGAGNEQFF.

The J gene is TRBJ2-1, the V gene TRBV10-3, with D tentatively TRBD2 (6 bases). CDR3 length equals 17 residues. Germline V gene lookup returns CDR1 ENHRY and CDR2 SYGVKD. V lost 3 bases, J lost 7 bases, and 22 bases lay in between. This CDR3 is CAISDTASATYGNEQFF. The CDR3 DNA is TGTGCCATCAGTGACACAGCTAGCGCTACCTACGGGAATGAGCAGTTCTTC.

This clonotype was picked up a small number of times. This chain uses TRBV12-3 or TRBV12-4 with TRBJ1-3; perhaps TRBD1 as D (5 bases). Trimming took 11 bases from V and 0 from J, leaving 14 bases between them. The CDR3 has 14 amino acids. The CDR3 is CAFSPGGSGNTIYF. The CDR3 DNA is TGTGCCTTCTCTCCTGGGGGCTCTGGAAACACCATATATTTT.

The chain is built from TRBV12-3 or TRBV12-4 and TRBJ2-3; D ambiguous. Trimming pared 3 bases from V and 10 bases from J, leaving 8 bases between. The CDR3 sequence is 11 residues long. The CDR3 DNA sequence: TGTGCCAGCAGTTTTGGGGTCGCGCAGTATTTT. Translating gives CASSFGVAQYF.

Points on this clonotype: This may be a read error: a much more frequent sequence differs by one nucleotide. The V and J genes are TRBV12-3 or TRBV12-4 and TRBJ2-1, with D perhaps being TRBD1 or TRBD2 (6 bases each). The CDR3 sequence is 17 residues long. CDR3 region: CASMGMGGTSSYDEQFF. DNA of the CDR3: TGTGCCAGCATGGGAATGGGCGGGACAAGCTCCTACGATGAGCAGTTCTTC.

V is TRBV28 and J is TRBJ2-1; TRBD2 agrees at 9 bases. V gave up 8 bases and J gave up 0 bases; unmatched junction bases: 23. This CDR3 is 21 amino acids long. Germline lookup yields CDR1 MDHEN and CDR2 SYDVKM. This chain's CDR3 is CASAHSTGKLAGDFSYNEQFF. The CDR3 DNA is TGTGCCAGCGCCCACTCGACAGGGAAATTAGCGGGGGATTTCTCCTACAATGAGCAGTTCTTC.

This chain uses TRBV13 with TRBJ2-7; 11 nucleotides agree with TRBD2. Germline assignment: CDR1 PRHDT and CDR2 FYEKMQ (reference sequence). The CDR3 sequence is 16 residues long. Trimming cost V 4 bases and J 4 bases; bases outside gene matches: 9. The CDR3 DNA reads TGTGCCAGCAGCTCCTTGGGTAGCGGGAGGGAGTACGAGCAGTACTTC. Amino acid sequence: CASSSLGSGREYEQYF.

This clonotype was observed many times. CDR3 protein: CASSQKYGTAEQYF. The CDR3 DNA follows: TGTGCCAGCAGCCAAAAATACGGGACGGCCGAGCAGTACTTC. J is TRBJ2-7 and V is TRBV3-1; D may be TRBD1 or TRBD2 (5 bases each). The CDR3 consists of 14 residues. Trimming took off 2 bases at V and 6 bases at J, with 14 bases between the two ends. CDR1 is LGHDT and CDR2 is YNNKEL in the germline V gene (reference sequence).

The J gene is TRBJ2-7, the V gene TRBV10-1, with 12 nucleotides matching TRBD2. V gave up 2 bases and J gave up 4 bases; unmatched junction bases: 3. This CDR3 is built from 15 residues. Germline CDR1 is WNHNN and CDR2 is SYGVQD (reference sequence). CDR3 coding DNA: TGCGCCAGCAGTGAGGGACTAGCGGGGAGATACGAGCAGTACGTC. Amino acid sequence: CASSEGLAGRYEQYV.

This clonotype was recorded a few times. The chain links TRBV14 to TRBJ2-7; D perhaps matches TRBD2 (5 bases). V was pared by 0 bases and J by 5 bases, with 11 bases between. Germline V CDR1 and CDR2: SGHDN, FVKESK. This CDR3 is 14 amino acids long. Here the CDR3 reads CASSQDTRVHEQYF. In DNA form, the CDR3 reads TGTGCCAGCAGCCAAGATACGAGGGTACACGAGCAGTACTTC.

The J gene is TRBJ2-6, the V gene TRBV5-1; TRBD1 matches 10 bases. The CDR3 length is 19 residues. Per the germline V gene, CDR1 is SGHRS and CDR2 is YFSETQ. V lost 0 bases and J lost 2; bases outside the gene matches: 8. CDR3 sequence (DNA): TGCGCCAGCAGCTTGGGGCCCAAAGGGACAGGGGCTGGGGCCAACGTCCTGACTTTC. Translating gives CASSLGPKGTGAGANVLTF.

The chain is built from TRBV5-1 and TRBJ1-1; D gene unclear. V lost 2 bases, J lost 4 bases, and 6 bases lay in between. From germline, CDR1 is SGHRS and CDR2 YFSETQ. The CDR3 loop spans 12 amino acids. CDR3 nucleotide sequence: TGCGCCAGCAGCTTATCCACCACTGAAGCTTTCTTT. Translated, it gives CASSLSTTEAFF.